These T cell receptor beta chains were read from a single sample in a study of T cell responses to AZD1222 COVID-19 vaccine. Clones were sequenced by immunoSEQ multiplex PCR, and TCRdb holds only the in-frame ones, with some missing. The sample lists tens of thousands of clones, 80% to 90% occurring once. The input for sequencing was peripheral blood, taken 28 days after the second AZD1222 dose. These receptors originate from an adult who received the AZD1222 COVID-19 vaccine. The CDR3 runs from the conserved cysteine through the conserved F or W. Fields, in order: V gene, J gene, CDR3 protein.

v_gene: TRBV19
j_gene: TRBJ1-5
CDR3aa: CASSTRGASNQPQHF

v_gene: TRBV12-3/TRBV12-4
j_gene: TRBJ1-1
CDR3aa: CASRKHTATEAFF

v_gene: TRBV3-1/TRBV3-2
j_gene: TRBJ2-3
CDR3aa: CASSQRRGSGRDTQYF

v_gene: TRBV19
j_gene: TRBJ2-3
CDR3aa: CASRLWGDTDTQYF

v_gene: TRBV20-1
j_gene: TRBJ1-5
CDR3aa: CSASFQGDNQPQHF

v_gene: TRBV7-9
j_gene: TRBJ1-3
CDR3aa: CASSVAAIYF

v_gene: TRBV5-1
j_gene: TRBJ1-5
CDR3aa: CASSLDLGQPQHF

v_gene: TRBV11-3
j_gene: TRBJ1-1
CDR3aa: CASSLPGTNTEAFF

v_gene: TRBV7-2
j_gene: TRBJ1-4
CDR3aa: CASSLQGVREKLFF

v_gene: TRBV18
j_gene: TRBJ1-5
CDR3aa: CASSDSRNQPQHF

v_gene: TRBV28
j_gene: TRBJ1-1
CDR3aa: CASSRGQGALSTEAFF

v_gene: TRBV6-1
j_gene: TRBJ2-2
CDR3aa: CASRTPRQGSGELFF

v_gene: TRBV2
j_gene: TRBJ2-1
CDR3aa: CASSWRDEQFF

v_gene: TRBV18
j_gene: TRBJ2-5
CDR3aa: CASSPRVQEIQYF

v_gene: TRBV24-1
j_gene: TRBJ1-6
CDR3aa: CATRQDQNSPLHF

v_gene: TRBV7-3
j_gene: TRBJ2-1
CDR3aa: CASSLAGINNEQFF

v_gene: TRBV2
j_gene: TRBJ1-5
CDR3aa: CASTVQGNQPQHF

v_gene: TRBV19
j_gene: TRBJ1-6
CDR3aa: CASSPPPRGSPLHF

v_gene: TRBV2
j_gene: TRBJ1-1
CDR3aa: CASSEAYVSTEAFF

v_gene: TRBV19
j_gene: TRBJ2-1
CDR3aa: CASSIGDSNEQFF

v_gene: TRBV11-2
j_gene: TRBJ2-1
CDR3aa: CASSLRGGGASASYNEQFF

v_gene: TRBV12-3/TRBV12-4
j_gene: TRBJ1-2
CDR3aa: CASSLERLGYTF

v_gene: TRBV19
j_gene: TRBJ2-2
CDR3aa: CASSITGRLTGGELFF

v_gene: TRBV12-3/TRBV12-4
j_gene: TRBJ2-1
CDR3aa: CASRLTGGNEQFF

v_gene: TRBV6-1
j_gene: TRBJ2-7
CDR3aa: CASSETSGSGWEQYF

v_gene: TRBV28
j_gene: TRBJ1-1
CDR3aa: CASSTSGVGGTEAFF

v_gene: TRBV5-1
j_gene: TRBJ1-2
CDR3aa: CASSLARDYGYTF

v_gene: TRBV18
j_gene: TRBJ1-5
CDR3aa: CASSPGGDQPQHF

v_gene: TRBV4-1
j_gene: TRBJ1-6
CDR3aa: CASSQETVRNSPLHF

v_gene: TRBV7-2
j_gene: TRBJ1-4
CDR3aa: CASSFSGPGEKLFF

v_gene: TRBV11-3
j_gene: TRBJ2-3
CDR3aa: CASSSRTGGATDTQYF

v_gene: TRBV29-1
j_gene: TRBJ1-2
CDR3aa: CSVENKESVGGYTF

v_gene: TRBV28
j_gene: TRBJ1-1
CDR3aa: CASSRTGGLNTEAFF

v_gene: TRBV5-8
j_gene: TRBJ2-6
CDR3aa: CASSSNSGANVLTF

v_gene: TRBV4-1
j_gene: TRBJ1-2
CDR3aa: CASSQDGTSFYGYTF

v_gene: TRBV18
j_gene: TRBJ2-7
CDR3aa: CASSLFGQKFYEQYF

v_gene: TRBV2
j_gene: TRBJ2-5
CDR3aa: CASSAWTSTRETQYF

v_gene: TRBV18
j_gene: TRBJ2-5
CDR3aa: CASSPRVGGSQETQYF

v_gene: TRBV5-4
j_gene: TRBJ2-7
CDR3aa: CASSLYRLAGGGSYEQYF

v_gene: TRBV12-3/TRBV12-4
j_gene: TRBJ1-5
CDR3aa: CASRTGLNQPQHF

v_gene: TRBV12-3/TRBV12-4
j_gene: TRBJ1-3
CDR3aa: CASSLVFPNTIYF

v_gene: TRBV19
j_gene: TRBJ1-1
CDR3aa: CASSIDPRRAEAFF

v_gene: TRBV6-2/TRBV6-3
j_gene: TRBJ2-2
CDR3aa: CASSLEGLATGELFF

v_gene: TRBV15
j_gene: TRBJ1-5
CDR3aa: CATSRDLGLDSNQPQHF

v_gene: TRBV6-2/TRBV6-3
j_gene: TRBJ1-5
CDR3aa: CASSYAGTENNQPQHF